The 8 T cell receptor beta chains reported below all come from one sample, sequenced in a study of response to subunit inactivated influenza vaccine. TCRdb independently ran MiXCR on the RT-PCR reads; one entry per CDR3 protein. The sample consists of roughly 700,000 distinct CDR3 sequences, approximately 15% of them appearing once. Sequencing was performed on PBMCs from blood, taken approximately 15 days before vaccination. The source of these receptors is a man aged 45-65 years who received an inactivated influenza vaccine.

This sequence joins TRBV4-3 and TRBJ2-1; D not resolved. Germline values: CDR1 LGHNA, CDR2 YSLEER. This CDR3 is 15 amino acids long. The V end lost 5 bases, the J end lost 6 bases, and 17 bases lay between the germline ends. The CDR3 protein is CASSARHAESNEQFF. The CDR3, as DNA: TGCGCCAGCAGCGCTCGGCATGCCGAAAGCAATGAGCAGTTCTTC.

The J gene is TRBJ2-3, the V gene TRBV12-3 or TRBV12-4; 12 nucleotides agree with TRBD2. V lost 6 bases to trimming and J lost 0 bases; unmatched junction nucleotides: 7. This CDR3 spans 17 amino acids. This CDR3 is CASSRLAGETSTDTQYF. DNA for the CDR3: TGTGCCAGCAGCCGACTAGCGGGGGAGACTAGCACAGATACGCAGTATTTT.

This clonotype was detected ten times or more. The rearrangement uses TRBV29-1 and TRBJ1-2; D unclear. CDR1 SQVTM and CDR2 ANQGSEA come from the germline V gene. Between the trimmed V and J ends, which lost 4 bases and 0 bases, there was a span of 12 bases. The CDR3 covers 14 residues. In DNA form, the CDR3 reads TGCAGCGTTGGGTATCGGACGGCTAACTATGGCTACACCTTC. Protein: CSVGYRTANYGYTF.

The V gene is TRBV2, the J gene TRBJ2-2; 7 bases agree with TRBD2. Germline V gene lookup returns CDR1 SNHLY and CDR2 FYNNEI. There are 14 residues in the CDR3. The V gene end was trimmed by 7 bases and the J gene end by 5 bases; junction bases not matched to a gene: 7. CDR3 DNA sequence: TGTGCCAGCATGTGGACTAGTTCTACCGGGGAGCTGTTTTTT. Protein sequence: CASMWTSSTGELFF.

The CDR3 nucleotides read TGTGCCACCGGGATGGGAGAGACCCAGTACTTC. It codes for CATGMGETQYF. The chain recombines TRBV10-3 with TRBJ2-5; D possibly corresponds to TRBD2 (5 bases). The CDR3 is 11 residues long. The V gene's germline CDR1 is ENHRY and CDR2 SYGVKD. The V end lost 10 bases, the J end lost 4 bases, and 10 bases lay between the germline ends.

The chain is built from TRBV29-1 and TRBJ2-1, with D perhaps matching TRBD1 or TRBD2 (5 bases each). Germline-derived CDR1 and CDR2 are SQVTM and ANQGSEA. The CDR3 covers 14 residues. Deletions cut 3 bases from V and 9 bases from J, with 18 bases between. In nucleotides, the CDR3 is TGCAGCGTTGAGTTTGGGGACCGCTCCAGTGAGCAGTTCTTC. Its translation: CSVEFGDRSSEQFF.

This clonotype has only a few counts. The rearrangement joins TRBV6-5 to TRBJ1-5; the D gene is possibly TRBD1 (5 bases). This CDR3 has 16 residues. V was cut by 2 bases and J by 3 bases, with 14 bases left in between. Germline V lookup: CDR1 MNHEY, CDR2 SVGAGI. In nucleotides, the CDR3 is TGTGCCAGCAGTTACGGGGGACGGGGAAACAATCAGCCCCAGCATTTT. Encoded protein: CASSYGGRGNNQPQHF.

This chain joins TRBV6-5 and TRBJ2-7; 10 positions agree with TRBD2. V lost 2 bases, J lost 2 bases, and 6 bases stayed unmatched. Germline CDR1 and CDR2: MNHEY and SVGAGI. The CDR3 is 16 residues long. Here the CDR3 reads CASSYGTSGVTYEQYF. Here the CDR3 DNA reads TGTGCCAGCAGTTACGGTACTAGCGGGGTCACCTACGAGCAGTACTTC.